These T cell receptor beta chains were read from a single sample in a study of naive and memory T cell subsets. Each CDR3 protein gets one entry after TCRdb re-called the UMI-ligation and nested PCR reads with MiXCR. The sample lists some 16,000 distinct CDR3 sequences; roughly 9% were seen once. Sequencing was performed on central memory CD8+ T cells from blood. The receptors shown here come from a human donor in good health. CDR3s leave out the opening cysteine and the closing phenylalanine or tryptophan. The order of the fields is J gene, V gene, CDR3 protein.

j_gene: TRBJ2-5; v_gene: TRBV4-2; CDR3aa: ASSQQLESSTQY
j_gene: TRBJ2-3; v_gene: TRBV7-2; CDR3aa: ASSLVGTGTDTQY
j_gene: TRBJ1-3; v_gene: TRBV12-3/TRBV12-4; CDR3aa: ASSPRPAANTIY
j_gene: TRBJ2-6; v_gene: TRBV19; CDR3aa: ASSMGGDLTGANVLT
j_gene: TRBJ1-6; v_gene: TRBV28; CDR3aa: ASSLGSGDNSPLH
j_gene: TRBJ2-2; v_gene: TRBV7-2; CDR3aa: ASSTRIGGQRAGELF
j_gene: TRBJ2-7; v_gene: TRBV30; CDR3aa: AWSAFGGYEQY
j_gene: TRBJ1-1; v_gene: TRBV2; CDR3aa: ASTPVTGMNTEAF
j_gene: TRBJ1-1; v_gene: TRBV5-1; CDR3aa: ASSWTGPNTEAF
j_gene: TRBJ2-7; v_gene: TRBV11-1; CDR3aa: ASSSGLAGTYEQY
j_gene: TRBJ2-7; v_gene: TRBV24-1; CDR3aa: ATAFGVEQY
j_gene: TRBJ2-6; v_gene: TRBV30; CDR3aa: AWSVLGQGANVLT
j_gene: TRBJ2-7; v_gene: TRBV6-4; CDR3aa: ASSYLRQGDFYSYEQY
j_gene: TRBJ1-1; v_gene: TRBV2; CDR3aa: ASRLGVEVEAF
j_gene: TRBJ2-3; v_gene: TRBV28; CDR3aa: ASIQLKAGDHTQY
j_gene: TRBJ2-1; v_gene: TRBV20-1; CDR3aa: SARDTNEQF
j_gene: TRBJ2-1; v_gene: TRBV6-2/TRBV6-3; CDR3aa: ASSYSGETGEQF
j_gene: TRBJ2-7; v_gene: TRBV9; CDR3aa: ASSVDGGAQEQY
j_gene: TRBJ2-7; v_gene: TRBV9; CDR3aa: ASSVGYRSEQY
j_gene: TRBJ2-2; v_gene: TRBV30; CDR3aa: AWSVSLGWENTGELF
j_gene: TRBJ2-3; v_gene: TRBV6-4; CDR3aa: ASRLLAGDTDTQY
j_gene: TRBJ2-2; v_gene: TRBV4-2; CDR3aa: ASSQDPSRALGTGELF
j_gene: TRBJ2-1; v_gene: TRBV18; CDR3aa: ASSQTGYSYNEQF
j_gene: TRBJ1-1; v_gene: TRBV4-1; CDR3aa: ASSQDWGEEAF
j_gene: TRBJ2-2; v_gene: TRBV4-3; CDR3aa: ASSLEVVRGENTGELF
j_gene: TRBJ1-1; v_gene: TRBV7-9; CDR3aa: ASSLGGRDTEAF
j_gene: TRBJ2-5; v_gene: TRBV7-2; CDR3aa: ASSLAGPQETQY
j_gene: TRBJ2-1; v_gene: TRBV6-1; CDR3aa: ASSEHLAGGPYNEQF
j_gene: TRBJ2-7; v_gene: TRBV27; CDR3aa: ASSLLNPGQSYEQY
j_gene: TRBJ2-7; v_gene: TRBV7-2; CDR3aa: ASSATSGSYEQY
j_gene: TRBJ2-1; v_gene: TRBV7-9; CDR3aa: ASSPDYLRNNEQF
j_gene: TRBJ1-1; v_gene: TRBV14; CDR3aa: ASSLSMNTEAF
j_gene: TRBJ1-1; v_gene: TRBV20-1; CDR3aa: SARTVGRDTEAF
j_gene: TRBJ2-7; v_gene: TRBV5-4; CDR3aa: ASRAQVDSYEQY
j_gene: TRBJ1-3; v_gene: TRBV25-1; CDR3aa: ASSSRTAYYSGNTIY
j_gene: TRBJ2-1; v_gene: TRBV18; CDR3aa: ASSLPGRNNEQF
j_gene: TRBJ2-1; v_gene: TRBV6-1; CDR3aa: ASSTLAGGWNEQF
j_gene: TRBJ1-2; v_gene: TRBV20-1; CDR3aa: SARDLGESYGYT
j_gene: TRBJ1-1; v_gene: TRBV10-3; CDR3aa: AISDNPGGTEAF
j_gene: TRBJ2-1; v_gene: TRBV20-1; CDR3aa: SAKVRLAGYNEQF
j_gene: TRBJ2-2; v_gene: TRBV6-4; CDR3aa: ASSAGDTGELF